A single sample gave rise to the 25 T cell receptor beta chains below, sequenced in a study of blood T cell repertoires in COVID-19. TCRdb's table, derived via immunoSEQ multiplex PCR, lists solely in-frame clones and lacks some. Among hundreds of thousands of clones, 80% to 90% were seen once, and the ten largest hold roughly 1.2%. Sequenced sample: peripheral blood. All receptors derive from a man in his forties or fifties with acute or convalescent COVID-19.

This chain's CDR3 is CASSISQGASVLTF. The CDR3 nucleotides are TGTGCCAGCAGTATATCACAGGGGGCGTCCGTCCTGACTTTC. The chain has TRBV6-5 and TRBJ2-6; 9 bases match TRBD1. The trim removed 5 bases at V and 12 bases at J, leaving 8 bases unmatched. The CDR3 loop spans 14 amino acids. Looked up from germline, CDR1 is MNHEY and CDR2 is SVGAGI.

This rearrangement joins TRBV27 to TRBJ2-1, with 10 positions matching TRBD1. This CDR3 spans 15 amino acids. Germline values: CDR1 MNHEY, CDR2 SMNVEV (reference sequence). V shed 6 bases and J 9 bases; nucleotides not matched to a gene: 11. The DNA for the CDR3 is TGTGCCAGCAGCTTCCGGGACAGGGGATGGGGTGAGCAGTTCTTC. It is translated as CASSFRDRGWGEQFF.

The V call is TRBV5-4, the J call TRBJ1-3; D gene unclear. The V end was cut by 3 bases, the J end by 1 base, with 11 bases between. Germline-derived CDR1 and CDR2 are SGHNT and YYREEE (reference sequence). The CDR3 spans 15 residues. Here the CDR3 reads CASSYGSPSGNTIYF. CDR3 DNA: TGTGCCAGCAGCTACGGTTCTCCGTCTGGAAACACCATATATTTT.

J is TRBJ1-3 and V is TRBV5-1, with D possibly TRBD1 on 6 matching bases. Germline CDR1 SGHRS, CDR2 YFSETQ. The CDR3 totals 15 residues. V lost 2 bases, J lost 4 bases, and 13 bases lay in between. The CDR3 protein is CASSLRPGTGNTIYF. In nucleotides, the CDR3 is TGCGCCAGCAGCTTACGTCCCGGGACAGGAAACACCATATATTTT.

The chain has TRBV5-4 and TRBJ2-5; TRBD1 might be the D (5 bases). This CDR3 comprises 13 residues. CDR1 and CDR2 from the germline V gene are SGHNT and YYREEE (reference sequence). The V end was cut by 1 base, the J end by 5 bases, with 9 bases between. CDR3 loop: CASSLYRRETQYF. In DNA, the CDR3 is TGTGCCAGCAGCTTGTACAGGCGGGAGACCCAGTACTTC.

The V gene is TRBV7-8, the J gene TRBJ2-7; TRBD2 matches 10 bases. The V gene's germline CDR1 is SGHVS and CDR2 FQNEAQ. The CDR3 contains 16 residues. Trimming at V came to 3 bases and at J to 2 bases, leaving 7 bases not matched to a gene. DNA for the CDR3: TGTGCCAGCAGCTTGATCCAGCGGGAGGGGACCTACGAGCAGTACTTC. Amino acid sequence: CASSLIQREGTYEQYF.

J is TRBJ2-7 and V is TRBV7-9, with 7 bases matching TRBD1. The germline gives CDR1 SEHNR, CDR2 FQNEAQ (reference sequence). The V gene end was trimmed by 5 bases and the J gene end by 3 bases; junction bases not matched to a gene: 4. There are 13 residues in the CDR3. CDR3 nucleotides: TGTGCCAGCAGCCCGGGACAGTTCTACGAGCAGTACTTC. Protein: CASSPGQFYEQYF.

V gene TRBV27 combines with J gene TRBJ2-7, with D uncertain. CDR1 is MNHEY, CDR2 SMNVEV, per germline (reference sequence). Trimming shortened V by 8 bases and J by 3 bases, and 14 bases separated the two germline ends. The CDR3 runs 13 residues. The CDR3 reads CASANEVYYEQYF. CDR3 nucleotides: TGTGCCAGCGCGAATGAGGTATACTACGAGCAGTACTTC.

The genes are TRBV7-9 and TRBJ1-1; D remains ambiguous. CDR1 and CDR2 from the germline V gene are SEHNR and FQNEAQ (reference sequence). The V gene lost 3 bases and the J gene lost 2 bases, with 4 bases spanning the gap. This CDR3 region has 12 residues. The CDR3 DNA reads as TGTGCCAGCAGCTTCTCTAACACTGAAGCTTTCTTT. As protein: CASSFSNTEAFF.

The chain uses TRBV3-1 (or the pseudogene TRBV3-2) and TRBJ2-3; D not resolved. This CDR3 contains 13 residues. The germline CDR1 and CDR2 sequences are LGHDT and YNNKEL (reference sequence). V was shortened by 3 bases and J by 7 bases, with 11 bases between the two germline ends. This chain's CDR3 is CASSHLDSYTQYF. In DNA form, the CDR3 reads TGTGCCAGCAGCCATCTCGACTCTTATACGCAGTATTTT.

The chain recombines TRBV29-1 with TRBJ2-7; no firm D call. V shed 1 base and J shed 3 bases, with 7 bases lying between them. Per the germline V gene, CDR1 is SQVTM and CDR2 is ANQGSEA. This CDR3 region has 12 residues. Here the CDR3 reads CSVEGGDYEQYF. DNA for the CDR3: TGCAGCGTTGAAGGCGGAGACTACGAGCAGTACTTC.

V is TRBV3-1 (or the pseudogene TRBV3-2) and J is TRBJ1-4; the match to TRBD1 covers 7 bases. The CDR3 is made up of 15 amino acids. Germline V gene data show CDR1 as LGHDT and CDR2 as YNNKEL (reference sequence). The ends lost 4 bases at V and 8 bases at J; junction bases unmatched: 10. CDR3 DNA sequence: TGTGCCAGCAGCCCTGGGACAGAGATACAGGAAAAACTGTTTTTT. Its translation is CASSPGTEIQEKLFF.

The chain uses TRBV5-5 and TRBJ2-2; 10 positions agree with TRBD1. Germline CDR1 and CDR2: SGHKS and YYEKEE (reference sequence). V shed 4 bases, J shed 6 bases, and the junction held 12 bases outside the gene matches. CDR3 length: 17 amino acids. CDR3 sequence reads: CASSPHGGTGVPGELFF. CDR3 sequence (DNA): TGTGCCAGCAGCCCACATGGGGGGACAGGGGTCCCCGGGGAGCTGTTTTTT. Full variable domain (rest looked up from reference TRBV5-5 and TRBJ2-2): DAGVTQSPTHLIKTRGQQVTLRCSPISGHKSVSWYQQVLGQGPQFIFQYYEKEERGRGNFPDRFSARQFPNYSSELNVNALLLGDSALYLCASSPHGGTGVPGELFFGEGSRLTVL.

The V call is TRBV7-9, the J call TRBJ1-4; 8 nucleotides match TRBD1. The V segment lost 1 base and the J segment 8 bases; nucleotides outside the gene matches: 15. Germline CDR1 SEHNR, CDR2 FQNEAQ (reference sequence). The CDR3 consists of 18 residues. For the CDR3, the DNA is TGTGCCAGCAGCTTAGGTACCGGGACAGGACGAATATGGGAAAAACTGTTTTTT. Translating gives CASSLGTGTGRIWEKLFF.

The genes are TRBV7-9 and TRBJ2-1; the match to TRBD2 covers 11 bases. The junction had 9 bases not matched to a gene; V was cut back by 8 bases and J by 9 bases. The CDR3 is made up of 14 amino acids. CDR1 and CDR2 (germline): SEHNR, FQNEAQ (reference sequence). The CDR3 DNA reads TGTGCCAGCGGTAGCGGGAGGGCCTCGGTTGAGCAGTTCTTC. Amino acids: CASGSGRASVEQFF.

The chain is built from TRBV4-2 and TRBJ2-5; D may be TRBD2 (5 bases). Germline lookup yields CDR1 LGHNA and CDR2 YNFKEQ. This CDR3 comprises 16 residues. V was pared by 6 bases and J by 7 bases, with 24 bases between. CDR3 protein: CASSRQPRGDGGTQYF. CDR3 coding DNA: TGTGCCAGCAGTCGGCAACCTCGGGGTGACGGTGGGACCCAGTACTTC.

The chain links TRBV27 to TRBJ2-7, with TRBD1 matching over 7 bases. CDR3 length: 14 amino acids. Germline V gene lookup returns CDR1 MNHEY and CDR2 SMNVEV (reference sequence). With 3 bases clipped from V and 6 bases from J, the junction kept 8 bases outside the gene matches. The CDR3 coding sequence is TGTGCCAGCAGTTTCGAGACAGGGACCCCCGAGCAGTACTTC. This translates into CASSFETGTPEQYF.

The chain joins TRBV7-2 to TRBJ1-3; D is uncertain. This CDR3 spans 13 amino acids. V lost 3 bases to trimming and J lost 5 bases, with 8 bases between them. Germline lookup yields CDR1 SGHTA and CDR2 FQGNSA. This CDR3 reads CASSLPGRNTIYF. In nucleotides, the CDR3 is TGTGCCAGCAGCTTGCCGGGTAGAAACACCATATATTTT.

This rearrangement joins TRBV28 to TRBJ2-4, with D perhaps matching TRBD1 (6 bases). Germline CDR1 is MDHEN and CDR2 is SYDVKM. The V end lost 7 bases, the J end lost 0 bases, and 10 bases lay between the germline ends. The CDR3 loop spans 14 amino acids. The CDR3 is CASKAGVAKNIQYF. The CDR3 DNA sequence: TGTGCCAGCAAGGCAGGGGTAGCCAAAAACATTCAGTACTTC.

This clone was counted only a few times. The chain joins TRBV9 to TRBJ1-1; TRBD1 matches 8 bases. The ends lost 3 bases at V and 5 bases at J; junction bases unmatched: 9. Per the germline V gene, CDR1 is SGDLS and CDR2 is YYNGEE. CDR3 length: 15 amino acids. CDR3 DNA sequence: TGTGCCAGCAGCGGACAGGGGTTAGTTGGGACTGAAGCTTTCTTT. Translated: CASSGQGLVGTEAFF. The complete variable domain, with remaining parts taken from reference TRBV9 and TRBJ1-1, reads DSGVTQTPKHLITATGQRVTLRCSPRSGDLSVYWYQQSLDQGLQFLIQYYNGEERAKGNILERFSAQQFPDLHSELNLSSLELGDSALYFCASSGQGLVGTEAFFGQGTRLTVV.

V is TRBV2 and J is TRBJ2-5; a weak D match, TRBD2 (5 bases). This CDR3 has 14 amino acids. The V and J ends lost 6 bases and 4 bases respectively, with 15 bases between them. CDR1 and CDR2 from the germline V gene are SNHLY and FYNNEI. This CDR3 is CASSGSGGPETQYF. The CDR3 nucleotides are TGTGCCAGCAGCGGGTCAGGCGGGCCAGAGACCCAGTACTTC.

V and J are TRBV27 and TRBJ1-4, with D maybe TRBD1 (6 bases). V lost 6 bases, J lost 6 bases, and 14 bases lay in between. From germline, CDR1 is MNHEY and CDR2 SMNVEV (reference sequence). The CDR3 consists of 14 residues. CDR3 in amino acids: CASSRRGLDEKLFF. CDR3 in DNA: TGTGCCAGCAGCCGAAGGGGGTTGGATGAAAAACTGTTTTTT. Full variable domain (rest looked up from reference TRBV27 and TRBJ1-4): EAQVTQNPRYLITVTGKKLTVTCSQNMNHEYMSWYRQDPGLGLRQIYYSMNVEVTDKGDVPEGYKVSRKEKRNFPLILESPSPNQTSLYFCASSRRGLDEKLFFGSGTQLSVL.

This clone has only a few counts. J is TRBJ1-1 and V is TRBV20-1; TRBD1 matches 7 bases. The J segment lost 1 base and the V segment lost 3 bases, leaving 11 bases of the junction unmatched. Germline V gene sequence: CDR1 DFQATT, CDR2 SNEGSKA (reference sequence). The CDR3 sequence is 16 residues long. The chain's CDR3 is CSASLRTGPWNTEAFF. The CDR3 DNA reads TGCAGTGCTAGTTTAAGGACAGGTCCGTGGAACACTGAAGCTTTCTTT.

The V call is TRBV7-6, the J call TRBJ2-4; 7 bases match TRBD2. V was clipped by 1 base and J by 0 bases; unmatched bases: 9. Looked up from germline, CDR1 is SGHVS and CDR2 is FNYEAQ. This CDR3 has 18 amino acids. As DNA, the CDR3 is TGTGCCAGCAGCTTAGTGGAAGGCGGGGGTCTAGCCAAAAACATTCAGTACTTC. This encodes CASSLVEGGGLAKNIQYF.

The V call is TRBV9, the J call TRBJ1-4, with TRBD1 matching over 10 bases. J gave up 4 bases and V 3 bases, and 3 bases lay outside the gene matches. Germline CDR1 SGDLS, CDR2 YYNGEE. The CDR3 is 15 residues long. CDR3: CASSEGDRGNEKLFF. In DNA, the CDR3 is TGTGCCAGCAGCGAGGGGGACAGGGGTAATGAAAAACTGTTTTTT.